This is a list of T cell receptor beta chains from one sample in a study of T cell repertoires in cytomegalovirus infection. TCRdb reprocessed the reads with MiXCR, giving one entry per CDR3 protein. The table shows 200,000 or so distinct CDR3 sequences, with roughly a fifth occurring only once. Sequencing used PBMCs. The source of these receptors is a human donor in good health (CMV status not recorded). Some clones in this sample may be carry-over from other donors' samples. The CDR3 runs from the conserved cysteine through the conserved F or W. Each record gives: V gene, CDR3 length, J gene, CDR3 protein.

v_call: TRBV5-6
cdr3_length: 15
j_call: TRBJ2-7
cdr3_aa: CASSMGRGQGYEQYF

v_call: TRBV11-2
cdr3_length: 15
j_call: TRBJ2-5
cdr3_aa: CASSPGRRGGETQYF

v_call: TRBV11-3
cdr3_length: 15
j_call: TRBJ2-1
cdr3_aa: CASSPLAGGHNEQFF

v_call: TRBV14
cdr3_length: 14
j_call: TRBJ2-5
cdr3_aa: CASSQAPKKETQYF

v_call: TRBV12-5
cdr3_length: 13
j_call: TRBJ1-1
cdr3_aa: CASGTTGKTEAFF

v_call: TRBV19
cdr3_length: 13
j_call: TRBJ1-5
cdr3_aa: CTSSIQRSQPQHF

v_call: TRBV20-1
cdr3_length: 14
j_call: TRBJ1-2
cdr3_aa: CSARVSGGSGGYTF

v_call: TRBV27
cdr3_length: 15
j_call: TRBJ2-1
cdr3_aa: CASSLDGTRYNEQFF

v_call: TRBV19
cdr3_length: 12
j_call: TRBJ1-4
cdr3_aa: CASSNSGVKLFF

v_call: TRBV6-5
cdr3_length: 15
j_call: TRBJ2-7
cdr3_aa: CASRSFVGSVNEQYF

v_call: TRBV12-5
cdr3_length: 17
j_call: TRBJ1-1
cdr3_aa: CASGTILSMIGNTEAFF

v_call: TRBV18
cdr3_length: 14
j_call: TRBJ1-5
cdr3_aa: CASSPDRGYQPQHF

v_call: TRBV7-2
cdr3_length: 15
j_call: TRBJ1-2
cdr3_aa: CASSLGQGGSYGYTF

v_call: TRBV7-3
cdr3_length: 15
j_call: TRBJ1-1
cdr3_aa: CASSGRRQGSTEAFF

v_call: TRBV28
cdr3_length: 13
j_call: TRBJ2-5
cdr3_aa: CASSFPGAGTQYF

v_call: TRBV7-2
cdr3_length: 15
j_call: TRBJ1-1
cdr3_aa: CASSPPGGVNTEAFF

v_call: TRBV3-1
cdr3_length: 14
j_call: TRBJ1-6
cdr3_aa: CASSQTGYNSPLHF

v_call: TRBV7-2
cdr3_length: 14
j_call: TRBJ2-4
cdr3_aa: CASSWAGSKNIQYF

v_call: TRBV20-1
cdr3_length: 14
j_call: TRBJ1-5
cdr3_aa: CSAREDRESQPQHF

v_call: TRBV4-1
cdr3_length: 15
j_call: TRBJ1-2
cdr3_aa: CASSQEATGVNGYTF

v_call: TRBV28
cdr3_length: 18
j_call: TRBJ2-1
cdr3_aa: CASSFFHGTSSSYNEQFF

v_call: TRBV5-5
cdr3_length: 14
j_call: TRBJ2-1
cdr3_aa: CASSFGEGADEQFF

v_call: TRBV19
cdr3_length: 17
j_call: TRBJ2-5
cdr3_aa: CASSRKSSSGSIETQYF

v_call: TRBV28
cdr3_length: 14
j_call: TRBJ2-2
cdr3_aa: CASRGTVRTGELFF

v_call: TRBV6-2/TRBV6-3
cdr3_length: 13
j_call: TRBJ1-5
cdr3_aa: CASRGQGYQPQHF

v_call: TRBV25-1
cdr3_length: 14
j_call: TRBJ1-3
cdr3_aa: CASSVSGWGNTIYF

v_call: TRBV12-3/TRBV12-4
cdr3_length: 14
j_call: TRBJ1-1
cdr3_aa: CASSYLSGPNEAFF

v_call: TRBV7-2
cdr3_length: 14
j_call: TRBJ2-7
cdr3_aa: CASSPMGSSYVQYF

v_call: TRBV19
cdr3_length: 15
j_call: TRBJ2-5
cdr3_aa: CASKAGPEWRETQYF

v_call: TRBV12-3/TRBV12-4
cdr3_length: 14
j_call: TRBJ1-3
cdr3_aa: CASSLRNSGNTIYF

v_call: TRBV19
cdr3_length: 15
j_call: TRBJ1-5
cdr3_aa: CASSPLGDTNQPQHF

v_call: TRBV11-1
cdr3_length: 15
j_call: TRBJ2-2
cdr3_aa: CASSSQGALTGELFF

v_call: TRBV6-1
cdr3_length: 13
j_call: TRBJ2-1
cdr3_aa: CASTGTSLSEQFF

v_call: TRBV7-8
cdr3_length: 16
j_call: TRBJ2-5
cdr3_aa: CASSVDGMGYQETQYF

v_call: TRBV19
cdr3_length: 16
j_call: TRBJ2-2
cdr3_aa: CASSGYGTSHTGELFF

v_call: TRBV14
cdr3_length: 16
j_call: TRBJ2-3
cdr3_aa: CASSLYRDRASDTQYF

v_call: TRBV29-1
cdr3_length: 10
j_call: TRBJ1-2
cdr3_aa: CSVAGYGYTF

v_call: TRBV11-1
cdr3_length: 16
j_call: TRBJ2-5
cdr3_aa: CASSSEPGQGAETQYF

v_call: TRBV6-5
cdr3_length: 16
j_call: TRBJ2-6
cdr3_aa: CASSFKGISGANVLTF

v_call: TRBV28
cdr3_length: 12
j_call: TRBJ2-1
cdr3_aa: CASRQLGREQFF

v_call: TRBV28
cdr3_length: 15
j_call: TRBJ2-1
cdr3_aa: CASRRLAGRYNEQFF

v_call: TRBV14
cdr3_length: 13
j_call: TRBJ2-7
cdr3_aa: CASSQGTDDEQYF

v_call: TRBV6-8
cdr3_length: 13
j_call: TRBJ2-7
cdr3_aa: CASSDGILYEQYF

v_call: TRBV5-1
cdr3_length: 14
j_call: TRBJ2-3
cdr3_aa: CASSLLRSGDTQYF

v_call: TRBV7-2
cdr3_length: 12
j_call: TRBJ2-3
cdr3_aa: CASSSYTGTQYF

v_call: TRBV7-9
cdr3_length: 17
j_call: TRBJ2-5
cdr3_aa: CASSFTPGLAEQETQYF

v_call: TRBV10-3
cdr3_length: 13
j_call: TRBJ1-2
cdr3_aa: CAITRGQLYGYTF

v_call: TRBV11-2
cdr3_length: 13
j_call: TRBJ1-2
cdr3_aa: CASSNSGTSSYTF

v_call: TRBV7-8
cdr3_length: 12
j_call: TRBJ2-7
cdr3_aa: CASSLERGAGYF

v_call: TRBV6-6
cdr3_length: 12
j_call: TRBJ1-5
cdr3_aa: CASSYSDQPQHF

v_call: TRBV4-1
cdr3_length: 15
j_call: TRBJ1-1
cdr3_aa: CASSQDLSRGPEAFF

v_call: TRBV4-1
cdr3_length: 14
j_call: TRBJ2-5
cdr3_aa: CASSQRGRGETQYF

v_call: TRBV11-2
cdr3_length: 16
j_call: TRBJ2-1
cdr3_aa: CASSLGPSGNGDEQFF